These 28 T cell receptor beta chains were all obtained from the same sample, sequenced in a study of OX40 agonist ivuxolimab in advanced cancers. Using immunoSEQ multiplex PCR, the repertoire was profiled, and TCRdb retains in-frame clones only, with some absent. This sample has fewer than 70,000 clones, with approximately 90% found just once. Sequences were derived from CD4+ or CD8+ T cells sorted from blood, sampled in a trial of the OX40 agonist ivuxolimab. These receptor sequences come from an adult with an advanced solid tumor such as melanoma, head and neck, liver or kidney cancer.

V and J are TRBV6-5 and TRBJ2-3; weak D call: TRBD1 (5 bases). CDR3 size: 14 residues. The germline gives CDR1 MNHEY, CDR2 SVGAGI. V lost 5 bases, J lost 5 bases, and 14 bases lay in between. In DNA form, the CDR3 reads TGTGCCAGCAGTACGACAGTGGTTGGAGATACGCAGTATTTT. Its protein is CASSTTVVGDTQYF.

The chain carries TRBV29-1 and TRBJ1-2, with TRBD1 identical over 7 bases. Per germline, CDR1 SQVTM and CDR2 ANQGSEA. V lost 7 bases, J lost 2 bases, and 4 bases stayed unmatched. The CDR3 totals 12 residues. CDR3 DNA: TGCAGCGAACAGACAGGGAACTATGGCTACACCTTC. It encodes CSEQTGNYGYTF. The whole variable domain, remainder taken from reference TRBV29-1 and TRBJ1-2, is SAVISQKPSRDICQRGTSLTIQCQVDSQVTMMFWYRQQPGQSLTLIATANQGSEATYESGFVIDKFPISRPNLTFSTLTVSNMSPEDSSIYLCSEQTGNYGYTFGSGTRLTVV.

Written as DNA, the CDR3 is TGTGCCAGCAGCCGTCCGGGACAGGCTAGCTCCTATAATTCACCCCTCCACTTT. Residues: CASSRPGQASSYNSPLHF. The chain carries TRBV7-2 and TRBJ1-6, with 8 bases identical to TRBD1. The CDR3 has 18 residues. J was trimmed by 0 bases and V by 5 bases; bases with no gene match: 9. Looked up from germline, CDR1 is SGHTA and CDR2 is FQGNSA.

The chain has TRBV14 and TRBJ2-3, with D possibly matching TRBD2 (7 bases). Germline V gene sequence: CDR1 SGHDN, CDR2 FVKESK. This CDR3 region has 14 residues. V shed 1 base and J shed 4 bases, with 9 bases lying between them. Here the CDR3 reads CASSQVGGPDTQYF. The CDR3 coding sequence is TGTGCCAGCAGCCAAGTCGGGGGGCCAGATACGCAGTATTTT.

Worth noting for this clone: The same CDR3 can be traced to other DNA sequences in this sample. This chain joins TRBV5-1 and TRBJ1-6; perhaps TRBD1 as D (5 bases). Trimming cost V 0 bases and J 8 bases, with 12 bases left between them. The CDR3 contains 15 residues. Germline-derived CDR1 and CDR2 are SGHRS and YFSETQ. In DNA, the CDR3 is TGCGCCAGCAGCTTGGAGGGGCAGAGCTATTCACCCCTCCACTTT. This sequence encodes CASSLEGQSYSPLHF.

The V and J genes are TRBV7-2 and TRBJ2-1; D call uncertain. Trimming removed 2 bases from V and 10 bases from J, with 12 bases in between. Germline V gene sequence: CDR1 SGHTA, CDR2 FQGNSA. The CDR3 sequence is 13 residues long. The CDR3 DNA reads TGTGCCAGCAGCTTACCCCCGGTGGGAGAGCAGTTCTTC. Its translation: CASSLPPVGEQFF.

The J gene is TRBJ2-2, the V gene TRBV4-3, with D possibly being TRBD2 (5 bases). CDR1 and CDR2 (germline): LGHNA, YSLEER. CDR3 length: 14 amino acids. Trimming cost V 2 bases and J 4 bases, with 8 bases left between them. The CDR3 bases are TGCGCCAGCAGCCAAAGAGGGTCCACCGGGGAGCTGTTTTTT. Protein: CASSQRGSTGELFF.

The chain combines TRBV6-6 with TRBJ1-5, with D uncertain. The CDR3 covers 12 residues. Germline CDR1 is MNHNY and CDR2 is SVGAGI (reference sequence). The V and J ends lost 10 bases and 2 bases respectively, with 9 bases between them. CDR3 sequence reads: CATREGNQPQHF. The CDR3 nucleotides are TGTGCCACAAGAGAGGGCAATCAGCCCCAGCATTTT.

The chain recombines TRBV9 with TRBJ2-5, with D perhaps TRBD2 (6 bases). Germline V gene sequence: CDR1 SGDLS, CDR2 YYNGEE. This CDR3 has 15 amino acids. Trimming removed 4 bases at V and 5 bases at J, with 18 bases between. The CDR3: CASSRVGAGWETQYF. The CDR3 DNA reads as TGTGCCAGCAGCCGCGTGGGTGCGGGGTGGGAGACCCAGTACTTC.

This chain links TRBV28 with TRBJ2-7; TRBD1 matches at 8 bases. This CDR3 spans 15 amino acids. The V gene's germline CDR1 is MDHEN and CDR2 SYDVKM. V lost 3 bases, J lost 7 bases, and 11 bases stayed unmatched. The CDR3 nucleotides read TGTGCCAGCAGTTTGTACTCGGACAGGGTAGCAGAGCAGTACTTC. This gives the protein CASSLYSDRVAEQYF.

This chain uses TRBV5-4 with TRBJ1-6; tentatively, D is TRBD1 (6 bases). CDR3 length: 17 amino acids. V lost 0 bases and J 0 bases, leaving 10 bases between the germline ends. The germline gives CDR1 SGHNT, CDR2 YYREEE (reference sequence). CDR3 DNA: TGTGCCAGCAGCTTGGGGGGGACAAGCTCCTATAATTCACCCCTCCACTTT. Translated: CASSLGGTSSYNSPLHF.

V is TRBV5-1 and J is TRBJ2-1, with D possibly being TRBD1 (5 bases). CDR1 and CDR2 from the germline V gene are SGHRS and YFSETQ. The CDR3 has 16 residues. Trimming removed 0 bases at V and 0 bases at J, with 10 bases between. CDR3 nucleotides: TGCGCCAGCAGCTTGGACACAGGTAGCTCCTACAATGAGCAGTTCTTC. It is translated as CASSLDTGSSYNEQFF.

This clone appeared a single time. The V gene is TRBV6-6, the J gene TRBJ1-6; D gene uncertain. This CDR3 contains 11 residues. The V gene lost 6 bases and the J gene lost 9 bases, with 6 bases spanning the gap. Germline CDR1 MNHNY, CDR2 SVGAGI (reference sequence). CDR3 nucleotides: TGTGCCAGCAGGACCGTTTCACCCCTCCACTTT. It specifies CASRTVSPLHF.

V and J are TRBV7-6 and TRBJ2-7, with 13 bases aligning to TRBD2. J lost 1 base, V lost 3 bases, and 6 bases had no gene match. The germline V gene encodes CDR1 SGHVS and CDR2 FNYEAQ. The CDR3 has 17 amino acids. The CDR3 loop is CASSLTSGGRGSYEQYF. DNA of the CDR3: TGTGCCAGCAGCTTGACTAGCGGGGGGCGTGGGTCCTACGAGCAGTACTTC. The variable domain in full, with the rest retrieved from reference TRBV7-6 and TRBJ2-7, is GAGVSQSPRYKVTKRGQDVALRCDPISGHVSLYWYRQALGQGPEFLTYFNYEAQQDKSGLPNDRFSAERPEGSISTLTIQRTEQRDSAMYRCASSLTSGGRGSYEQYFGPGTRLTVT.

This chain connects TRBV5-6 to TRBJ1-1; D uncertain. V dropped 0 bases and J dropped 1 base, with 7 bases sitting between them. Germline V gene data show CDR1 as SGHDT and CDR2 as YYEEEE. The CDR3 is made up of 14 amino acids. In nucleotides, the CDR3 is TGTGCCAGCAGCTTGGTATGGAGGAACACTGAAGCTTTCTTT. It yields the protein CASSLVWRNTEAFF.

The rearrangement joins TRBV19 to TRBJ1-2, with D unclear. The V end was cut by 7 bases, the J end by 2 bases, with 8 bases between. This CDR3 spans 12 amino acids. Germline lookup yields CDR1 LNHDA and CDR2 SQIVND (reference sequence). The CDR3 DNA reads TGTGCCAGTACCATCGGGAACTATGGCTACACCTTC. It is translated as CASTIGNYGYTF.

V gene TRBV19 combines with J gene TRBJ1-4; the match to TRBD1 covers 9 bases. This CDR3 has 14 amino acids. V dropped 8 bases and J dropped 7; count of bases not matched to a gene: 8. Germline CDR1 and CDR2: LNHDA and SQIVND (reference sequence). CDR3 coding DNA: TGTGCCAGTTTTTCCTCGGGACAGGGTGAAAAACTGTTTTTT. Amino acids: CASFSSGQGEKLFF.

The chain employs TRBV6-1 and TRBJ2-1; unclear D gene. Germline values: CDR1 MNHNS, CDR2 SASEGT. The CDR3 has 14 amino acids. The germline V and J ends were trimmed by 2 bases and 6 bases, with 11 bases remaining between them. CDR3 DNA: TGTGCCAGCAGTGAAACCCAAAATCCCAATGAGCAGTTCTTC. Residues: CASSETQNPNEQFF.

The chain has TRBV30 and TRBJ1-2; D ambiguous. The CDR3 covers 13 residues. CDR1 is GTSNPN and CDR2 is SVGIG in the germline V gene (reference sequence). V dropped 8 bases and J dropped 0 bases, with 13 bases sitting between them. CDR3 DNA: TGTGCCCGTGCAGACTTTTCTAACTATGGCTACACCTTC. Its translation: CARADFSNYGYTF.

V is TRBV7-2 and J is TRBJ1-4; TRBD1 is a possible D gene (6 bases). Germline V gene lookup returns CDR1 SGHTA and CDR2 FQGNSA. The CDR3 extends over 15 amino acids. V dropped 5 bases and J dropped 5 bases, with 15 bases sitting between them. CDR3 sequence (DNA): TGTGCCAGCAGCGCACAACAGGGTAGGAATGAAAAACTGTTTTTT. Translated, it gives CASSAQQGRNEKLFF.

This chain connects TRBV2 to TRBJ2-5; D call uncertain. Trimming removed 8 bases from V and 0 bases from J, with 4 bases in between. The length of the CDR3 is 11 residues. Germline V gene data show CDR1 as SNHLY and CDR2 as FYNNEI. The CDR3 sequence is CASVYQETQYF. In DNA form, the CDR3 reads TGTGCCAGCGTATACCAAGAGACCCAGTACTTC.

The chain recombines TRBV7-3 with TRBJ1-2; no definite D call. This CDR3 spans 13 amino acids. Trimming left V 3 bases short and J 8 bases short, with 13 bases between. The germline gives CDR1 SGHTA, CDR2 FQGTGA. In DNA, the CDR3 is TGTGCCAGCAGCTTGAGCGGGGATAGGGGCTACACCTTC. Translation: CASSLSGDRGYTF.

The chain has TRBV19 and TRBJ1-5; TRBD1 agrees at 8 bases. This CDR3 is 16 amino acids long. Germline V lookup: CDR1 LNHDA, CDR2 SQIVND (reference sequence). V lost 5 bases to trimming and J lost 9 bases; unmatched junction nucleotides: 15. The CDR3 is CASSPNPGQAIGPQHF. Written as DNA, the CDR3 is TGTGCCAGTAGTCCAAACCCGGGACAGGCGATTGGGCCCCAGCATTTT.

The chain joins TRBV30 to TRBJ2-7, with TRBD2 identical over 7 bases. This CDR3 is built from 13 residues. V shed 4 bases and J 2 bases; nucleotides not matched to a gene: 5. The V gene's germline CDR1 is GTSNPN and CDR2 SVGIG (reference sequence). Here the CDR3 DNA reads TGTGCCTGGAACCCCGGGACTACCTACGAGCAGTACTTC. This translates into CAWNPGTTYEQYF.

This chain links TRBV9 with TRBJ2-1; D is unclear. Deletions cut 1 base from V and 4 bases from J, with 15 bases between. Germline assignment: CDR1 SGDLS and CDR2 YYNGEE. This CDR3 comprises 16 residues. The CDR3 DNA is TGTGCCAGCAGCGTAACGTACCGGGTCCGATACAATGAGCAGTTCTTC. This translates into CASSVTYRVRYNEQFF.

The V and J genes are TRBV6-5 and TRBJ1-5, with D possibly being TRBD1 (6 bases). Germline CDR1 is MNHEY and CDR2 is SVGAGI. V shed 5 bases and J shed 3 bases, with 14 bases lying between them. The CDR3 covers 15 residues. CDR3 nucleotides: TGTGCCAGCAGTGGACAAACAGGGTTCAATCAGCCCCAGCATTTT. Amino acids: CASSGQTGFNQPQHF.

The V call is TRBV25-1, the J call TRBJ1-1; D is perhaps TRBD1 (6 bases). Trimming pared 2 bases from V and 5 bases from J, leaving 15 bases between. CDR1 and CDR2 from the germline V gene are MGHDK and SYGVNS. The CDR3 loop spans 15 amino acids. The CDR3 DNA reads TGTGCCAGCAGTGAAAATAGAGGGGGGGGGACTGAAGCTTTCTTT. Its translation: CASSENRGGGTEAFF.

The J gene is TRBJ1-5, the V gene TRBV23-1, with unresolved D. TRBV23-1 is placed among ORFs of uncertain function. The CDR3 is made up of 15 amino acids. Trimming removed 0 bases from V and 6 bases from J, with 12 bases in between. CDR3 coding DNA: TGCGCCAGCAGTCAATCGGTTTTGGGAACTCAGCCCCAGCATTTT. Its translation is CASSQSVLGTQPQHF.